This T cell receptor (beta chain) was sequenced in a study of blood T cell repertoires in COVID-19. About the study: Samples taken during acute and convalescent COVID-19 were collected in the United States, Italy and Spain. PBMCs, B-cell-depleted T cells, or T cells provided the cDNA or gDNA that made up the material.

Trimming stripped 5 bases from V and 4 bases from J, with 8 bases between. Germline V gene lookup returns CDR1 KGHSH and CDR2 LQKENI. The CDR3 is made up of 12 amino acids. The authors' processing: Amplification of reference gene primers provided the estimated nucleated cell counts. The repertoire was sequenced with immunoSEQ multiplex PCR; TCRdb's copy has only in-frame clones and lacks some. V and J calls and clone size are as listed in that table; D and trimming were resolved from the DNA. The sample includes 180,000 or so clones, about 83% of them seen just once. The chain carries TRBV18 and TRBJ1-1, with D perhaps matching TRBD1 (5 bases). Sequencing was carried out using peripheral blood. The TCR was taken from a young man with active or convalescent COVID-19. The CDR3 DNA is TGTGCCAGCTCAGCCGGGGGCACTGAAGCTTTCTTT. Protein product: CASSAGGTEAFF.